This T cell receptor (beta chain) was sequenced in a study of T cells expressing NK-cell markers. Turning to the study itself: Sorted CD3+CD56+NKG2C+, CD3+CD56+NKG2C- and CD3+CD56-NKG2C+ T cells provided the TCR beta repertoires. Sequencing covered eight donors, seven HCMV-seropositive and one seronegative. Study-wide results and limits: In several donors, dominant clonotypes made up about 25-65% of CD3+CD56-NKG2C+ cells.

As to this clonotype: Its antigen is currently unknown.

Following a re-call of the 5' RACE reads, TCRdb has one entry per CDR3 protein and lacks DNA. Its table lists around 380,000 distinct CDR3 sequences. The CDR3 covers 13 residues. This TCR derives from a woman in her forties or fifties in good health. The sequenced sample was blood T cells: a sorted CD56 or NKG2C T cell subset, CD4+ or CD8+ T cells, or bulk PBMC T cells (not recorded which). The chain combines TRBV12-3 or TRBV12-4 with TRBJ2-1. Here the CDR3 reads CASSSDPYNEQFF.